This T cell receptor (beta chain) came from a study of PD-L1 blockade in urothelial cancer. The CDR3 length is 13 residues. Per the germline V gene, CDR1 is WSHSY and CDR2 is SAAADI. J was trimmed by 12 bases and V by 0 bases; bases with no gene match: 5. Profiled with immunoSEQ multiplex PCR; TCRdb holds only in-frame clones, not every one. The sample holds 55,000 to 80,000 clones; approximately 83% are singletons and the top ten take 14% to 15%. Time point of the sample: pretreatment peripheral blood. The rearrangement joins TRBV10-2 to TRBJ2-1; 7 positions match TRBD1. This receptor was taken from a man in his 60s with urothelial cancer. This material consisted of PBMCs, taken around atezolizumab (anti-PD-L1) treatment. The CDR3 DNA reads TGCGCCAGCAGTGAGTCGGGTCGACAGGGGCAGTTCTTC. Translating it yields CASSESGRQGQFF.